The next 16 T cell receptor beta chains were all read from a single sample in a study of cytomegalovirus exposure and HLA in healthy donors. PCR used 60 Vbeta primers and 13 Jbeta primers. Clones were read by immunoSEQ multiplex PCR, and TCRdb kept only the in-frame ones, dropping some. Of some 160,000 clones listed, around 73% are singletons. Material for sequencing was PBMCs. Receptors originate from a male donor in good health and CMV-seronegative.

The chain is built from TRBV7-9 and TRBJ1-5; 7 nucleotides agree with TRBD1. The CDR3 is 15 amino acids. V was pared by 4 bases and J by 0 bases, with 3 bases of the junction left unmatched. Germline CDR1 SEHNR, CDR2 FQNEAQ (reference sequence). CDR3 sequence reads: CASSYGTVSNQPQHF. The CDR3 coding sequence is TGTGCCAGCAGCTACGGGACAGTTAGCAATCAGCCCCAGCATTTT.

A note on this clone: The junction differs from germline at one of its ends, possibly a read error. Other DNA sequences in this sample translate to the same CDR3. V gene TRBV2 combines with J gene TRBJ1-1; 8 bases agree with TRBD1. The CDR3 length is 12 residues. Germline V gene lookup returns CDR1 SNHLY and CDR2 FYNNEI. In DNA form, the CDR3 reads TGTGCCAGCTTACAGGGGGGGACTGAAGCCTTCTTT. Protein: CASLQGGTEAFF.

This clone was observed once. V and J are TRBV28 and TRBJ2-5, with D possibly being TRBD1 (6 bases). The CDR3 covers 14 residues. The V end lost 7 bases, the J end lost 5 bases, and 17 bases lay between the germline ends. Germline values: CDR1 MDHEN, CDR2 SYDVKM. The CDR3 nucleotides are TGTGCCAGCACCTCCGGACAGCCTGGTGAGACCCAGTACTTC. Translation gives CASTSGQPGETQYF.

Of note for this clone: Lacking the conserved final phenylalanine or tryptophan, this CDR3 likely reflects a read error. The DNA is omitted, as the CDR3 cannot be located on it reliably, and the CDR3 follows TCRdb's listing. This CDR3 reads CASSLGVGGRAL. The rearrangement uses TRBV5-6 and TRBJ2-7; whether TRBD2, the table's D call, matches the DNA was not checked. CDR1 and CDR2 (germline): SGHDT, YYEEEE. 12 amino acids form the CDR3, both terminal residues included.

This clone was seen just once. J is TRBJ2-7 and V is TRBV4-3; D gene unclear. The germline V and J ends were trimmed by 0 bases and 8 bases, with 14 bases remaining between them. This CDR3 has 14 amino acids. The germline V gene encodes CDR1 LGHNA and CDR2 YSLEER. The CDR3: CASSQDHQLTKQYF. The CDR3 coding sequence is TGCGCCAGCAGCCAAGATCACCAACTTACGAAGCAGTACTTC.

This clone was found once. The chain is built from TRBV5-1 and TRBJ1-1, with D perhaps matching TRBD1 (5 bases). V gave up 6 bases and J gave up 1 base, with 16 bases separating them. This CDR3 is built from 15 residues. The germline gives CDR1 SGHRS, CDR2 YFSETQ. The DNA of the CDR3 is TGCGCCAGCACCAACACCCCGGGGGGGAACACTGAAGCTTTCTTT. It codes for CASTNTPGGNTEAFF. The complete variable domain, with remaining parts taken from reference TRBV5-1 and TRBJ1-1, reads KAGVTQTPRYLIKTRGQQVTLSCSPISGHRSVSWYQQTPGQGLQFLFEYFSETQRNKGNFPGRFSGRQFSNSRSEMNVSTLELGDSALYLCASTNTPGGNTEAFFGQGTRLTVV.

This chain links TRBV4-3 with TRBJ2-3; 8 bases align to TRBD2. The CDR3 is 18 residues long. V dropped 0 bases and J dropped 5; count of bases not matched to a gene: 13. The germline CDR1 and CDR2 sequences are LGHNA and YSLEER. The CDR3 protein is CASSQDILRGAGGDTQYF. In DNA, the CDR3 is TGCGCCAGCAGCCAAGATATTTTGCGGGGGGCCGGTGGAGATACGCAGTATTTT.

J is TRBJ1-5 and V is TRBV9; D possibly corresponds to TRBD1 (5 bases). In germline, CDR1 is SGDLS, CDR2 YYNGEE. Trimming left V 4 bases short and J 5 bases short, with 13 bases between. CDR3 length: 14 amino acids. CDR3 sequence (DNA): TGTGCCAGCAGCTACGGACAATCGGATCAGCCCCAGCATTTT. Its protein is CASSYGQSDQPQHF.

This CDR3 is CASSLVSGGSTDTQYF. The DNA for the CDR3 is TGTGCCAGCAGCTTAGTTAGCGGGGGGAGCACAGATACGCAGTATTTT. The chain links TRBV7-6 to TRBJ2-3; 10 positions match TRBD2. Germline CDR1 is SGHVS and CDR2 is FNYEAQ. The CDR3 has 16 residues. J gave up 0 bases and V 1 base, and 1 base lay outside the gene matches.

Comment on this clone: The same CDR3 can be traced to other DNA sequences in this sample. The gene calls are TRBV5-6 and TRBJ2-5, with 7 bases matching TRBD2. Matching the DNA end better, TRBJ2-7 makes the J call doubtful. CDR1 SGHDT and CDR2 YYEEEE come from the germline V gene. This CDR3 region has 14 residues. The CDR3 coding sequence is TGTGCCAGCAGGAGGGAGGGGAGCTCCTACGAGCAGTACTTC. Encoded protein: CASRREGSSYEQYF.

The CDR3 DNA reads TGTGCCAGCAGCGTAGCGGGGGGCCGCACAGATACGCAGTATTTT. As protein: CASSVAGGRTDTQYF. The chain couples TRBV9 to TRBJ2-3; perhaps TRBD2 as D (7 bases). Germline loops: CDR1 SGDLS, CDR2 YYNGEE. The CDR3 totals 15 residues. Trimming removed 0 bases from V and 1 base from J, with 9 bases in between.

This chain links TRBV5-1 with TRBJ1-3; TRBD1 aligns across 7 bases. V was clipped by 6 bases and J by 3 bases; unmatched bases: 9. CDR1 is SGHRS and CDR2 is YFSETQ in the germline V gene. The CDR3 is made up of 15 amino acids. DNA for the CDR3: TGCGCCAGCACCCCGGGACAGCGTCTTGGAAACACCATATATTTT. Translation gives CASTPGQRLGNTIYF. The entire variable domain, with the rest obtained from reference TRBV5-1 and TRBJ1-3, is as follows: KAGVTQTPRYLIKTRGQQVTLSCSPISGHRSVSWYQQTPGQGLQFLFEYFSETQRNKGNFPGRFSGRQFSNSRSEMNVSTLELGDSALYLCASTPGQRLGNTIYFGEGSWLTVV.

The genes are TRBV10-3 and TRBJ1-5; D unclear. CDR1 is ENHRY and CDR2 is SYGVKD in the germline V gene. V dropped 0 bases and J dropped 5 bases, with 8 bases sitting between them. The length of the CDR3 is 14 residues. The DNA for the CDR3 is TGTGCCATCAGTGAGTCCGAACACCATCAGCCCCAGCATTTT. Translated: CAISESEHHQPQHF.

The rearrangement joins TRBV6-5 to TRBJ1-1, with unresolved D. Germline CDR1 reads MNHEY; CDR2 reads SVGAGI. Trimming took 7 bases from V and 4 from J, leaving 13 bases between them. The CDR3 covers 13 residues. The CDR3 DNA follows: TGTGCCAGCACCCCGCGACGGGGCACTGAAGCTTTCTTT. It encodes CASTPRRGTEAFF.

The J gene is TRBJ1-2, the V gene TRBV29-1; TRBD1 aligns across 8 bases. This CDR3 region has 15 residues. Germline loops: CDR1 SQVTM, CDR2 ANQGSEA. V shed 4 bases and J 4 bases; nucleotides not matched to a gene: 11. The CDR3 sequence is CSVVQGDPNPYGYTF. The CDR3 coding sequence is TGCAGCGTTGTACAGGGGGACCCAAACCCCTATGGCTACACCTTC.

The V call is TRBV7-2, the J call TRBJ1-4, with 10 bases lining up with TRBD1. V shed 1 base and J 5 bases; nucleotides not matched to a gene: 7. Germline CDR1 and CDR2: SGHTA and FQGNSA. This CDR3 is built from 17 residues. The CDR3 DNA reads TGTGCCAGCAGCTTAGGCGTGACGGGACAGGGGAATGAAAAACTGTTTTTT. Protein product: CASSLGVTGQGNEKLFF.